This entry is about one T cell receptor (beta chain). Antigen specificity is unknown. Both 60 Vbeta primers and 13 Jbeta primers went into the PCR. Libraries were prepared by immunoSEQ multiplex PCR; TCRdb keeps only in-frame clonotypes and omits some of them. Of approximately 160,000 clones listed, around three quarters are singletons. Per germline, CDR1 MNHEY and CDR2 SVGAGI. V lost 6 bases and J lost 1, with 9 bases in between. CDR3 size: 13 residues. The data were obtained in a study of cytomegalovirus exposure and HLA in healthy donors. General study results and limits: In a later analysis, productive TCRs from donors in an Asian-associated ancestry cluster reportedly carried fewer N-insertions than the cohort mean.

The chain uses TRBV6-5 and TRBJ2-5, with a weak D call TRBD1 (5 bases). Sequencing used PBMCs. This TCR was recovered from a woman in her forties in good health and CMV-seronegative. Here the CDR3 DNA reads TGTGCCAGCAGGCTGGGGCCCCAAGAGACCCAGTACTTC. Translated: CASRLGPQETQYF.